This T cell receptor (beta chain) was sequenced during a study of Tregs in tolerant kidney transplant recipients. To note about this clone: Its antigen is currently unknown.

Overall study results and limits: Findings come from small patient numbers and require larger validation. Tregs expanded with activated donor B cells seemed most donor-specific. Biological reproducibility was not directly addressed, but technical replication error appeared minimal.

Unstimulated regulatory T cells (CD4+CD25+CD127-), CD4+CD25- non-regulatory cells, CD4 and CD8 cells were FACS-sorted from thawed PBMCs. The assay was immunoSEQ multiplex PCR, and TCRdb's table has in-frame clones only and misses some. The data show around 50,000 clones, 80% to 90% seen once. The CDR3 is made up of 16 amino acids. Germline values: CDR1 GTSNPN, CDR2 SVGIG (reference sequence). Trimming cost V 0 bases and J 5 bases; bases outside gene matches: 11. This rearrangement joins TRBV30 to TRBJ2-3, with 7 bases fitting TRBD2. This receptor was obtained from a human donor in good health. The sample was CD4+ T cells from blood. This CDR3 reads CAWSVPASGTRDTQYF. CDR3 nucleotide sequence: TGTGCCTGGAGTGTACCGGCTAGCGGCACTCGAGATACGCAGTATTTT. The whole variable domain, filled in from reference TRBV30 and TRBJ2-3, reads SQTIHQWPATLVQPVGSPLSLECTVEGTSNPNLYWYRQAAGRGLQLLFYSVGIGQISSEVPQNLSASRPQDRQFILSSKKLLLSDSGFYLCAWSVPASGTRDTQYFGPGTRLTVL.